The 23 T cell receptor beta chains given below trace back to one sample, sequenced in a study of cytomegalovirus exposure and HLA in healthy donors. Both 60 Vbeta primers and 13 Jbeta primers went into the PCR. The table came from immunoSEQ multiplex PCR; TCRdb's copy has only in-frame clones and leaves some out. The sample has more than 150,000 clones, about 90% seen once. The specimen sequenced was PBMCs. These receptors were obtained from a girl under three years old in good health and CMV-seronegative.

The V and J genes are TRBV5-1 and TRBJ2-3; 8 bases line up with TRBD1. J was trimmed by 4 bases and V by 5 bases; bases with no gene match: 3. Germline CDR1 and CDR2: SGHRS and YFSETQ. CDR3 length: 13 residues. This CDR3 is CASSPQGADTQYF. In DNA form, the CDR3 reads TGCGCCAGCAGTCCACAGGGGGCAGATACGCAGTATTTT.

This chain connects TRBV7-9 to TRBJ2-3, with TRBD2 matching 10 bases. The length of the CDR3 is 15 residues. The germline V gene encodes CDR1 SEHNR and CDR2 FQNEAQ (reference sequence). J was trimmed by 5 bases and V by 6 bases; bases with no gene match: 8. For the CDR3, the DNA is TGTGCCAGCAGACAACAGCGGGGGGGTATAGATACGCAGTATTTT. Protein sequence: CASRQQRGGIDTQYF.

The CDR3 nucleotides are TGTGCCAGCAGCTTAGTAGGAGGCACAGATACGCAGTATTTT. Translation gives CASSLVGGTDTQYF. The chain uses TRBV7-3 and TRBJ2-3; D is undetermined. The CDR3 consists of 14 residues. Trimming shortened V by 2 bases and J by 1 base, and 7 bases separated the two germline ends. Germline CDR1 reads SGHTA; CDR2 reads FQGTGA.

The gene calls are TRBV6-1 and TRBJ1-2; possible D gene TRBD1, 5 bases. The germline V gene encodes CDR1 MNHNS and CDR2 SASEGT. The CDR3 sequence is 15 residues long. Trimming took off 2 bases at V and 2 bases at J, with 12 bases between the two ends. CDR3 amino acids: CASSEREGLNYGYTF. Here the CDR3 DNA reads TGTGCCAGCAGTGAACGGGAGGGGCTCAACTATGGCTACACCTTC.

V usage is TRBV6-1 and J usage is TRBJ2-1, with D perhaps matching TRBD2 (6 bases). This CDR3 contains 14 residues. Germline V CDR1 and CDR2: MNHNS, SASEGT. The V end was cut by 5 bases, the J end by 0 bases, with 8 bases between. CDR3 DNA: TGTGCCAGCAGTATAGCGGCCTCCTACAATGAGCAGTTCTTC. This codes for CASSIAASYNEQFF.

This clone was observed a single time. CDR3: CASGKGGAGANVLTF. In DNA form, the CDR3 reads TGTGCCAGCGGGAAAGGGGGCGCTGGGGCCAACGTCCTGACTTTC. This chain joins TRBV6-1 and TRBJ2-6; 7 nucleotides line up with TRBD1. After removal of 8 bases from V and 2 bases from J, the junction contained 6 bases not matched to a gene. CDR3 length: 15 residues. CDR1 and CDR2 from the germline V gene are MNHNS and SASEGT.

This clone was detected only once. The rearrangement joins TRBV7-2 to TRBJ2-7, with a possible D match to TRBD2 (5 bases). Germline CDR1 is SGHTA and CDR2 is FQGNSA. V was trimmed by 3 bases and J by 0 bases, leaving 12 bases between them. This CDR3 spans 15 amino acids. The CDR3 coding sequence is TGTGCCAGCAGCTTCAAGGTAGGGAGCTCCTACGAGCAGTACTTC. It yields the protein CASSFKVGSSYEQYF.

The V gene is TRBV19, the J gene TRBJ2-7; the match to TRBD1 covers 10 bases. V was clipped by 8 bases and J by 2 bases; unmatched bases: 9. CDR1 and CDR2 (germline): LNHDA, SQIVND (reference sequence). The CDR3 totals 15 residues. The CDR3 loop reads CASSRGQGVTYEQYF. The CDR3 DNA is TGTGCCAGTTCCCGCGGACAGGGGGTTACCTACGAGCAGTACTTC.

The gene calls are TRBV25-1 and TRBJ2-7; TRBD1 aligns across 8 bases. The CDR3 is 13 residues long. Germline-derived CDR1 and CDR2 are MGHDK and SYGVNS. V dropped 5 bases and J dropped 10; count of bases not matched to a gene: 10. CDR3 region: CASSYSGQGAQYF. CDR3 bases: TGTGCCAGCAGTTATTCCGGACAGGGCGCCCAGTACTTC.

The chain is built from TRBV5-4 and TRBJ1-3, with D unresolved. With 3 bases removed from V and 4 bases from J, the gap between germline ends came to 8 bases. Germline loops: CDR1 SGHNT, CDR2 YYREEE (reference sequence). The CDR3 contains 13 residues. The CDR3 loop reads CASSWPEGNTIYF. The CDR3 nucleotides read TGTGCCAGCAGCTGGCCAGAAGGAAACACCATATATTTT.

The V gene is TRBV4-1, the J gene TRBJ2-7; TRBD2 might be the D (6 bases). The CDR3 extends over 15 amino acids. The V end lost 1 base, the J end lost 1 base, and 11 bases lay between the germline ends. Germline CDR1 is MGHRA and CDR2 is YSYEKL. The CDR3 protein is CASSQVLGGSYEQYF. The DNA of the CDR3 is TGCGCCAGCAGCCAAGTTCTAGGAGGGTCCTACGAGCAGTACTTC.

This chain joins TRBV9 and TRBJ2-7; 10 bases align to TRBD1. V trimming: 0 bases; J trimming: 1 base; junction bases outside the gene matches: 1. The CDR3 is 15 residues long. From germline, CDR1 is SGDLS and CDR2 YYNGEE. CDR3 residues: CASSVGDRGSYEQYF. The CDR3 nucleotides read TGTGCCAGCAGCGTAGGGGACAGGGGTTCCTACGAGCAGTACTTC.

This clone has a handful of counts. The chain carries TRBV5-6 and TRBJ2-5, with a possible D match to TRBD1 (6 bases). Germline V gene data show CDR1 as SGHDT and CDR2 as YYEEEE. CDR3 length: 16 amino acids. The V gene lost 5 bases and the J gene lost 4 bases, with 21 bases spanning the gap. As DNA, the CDR3 is TGTGCCAGCAGGCAGAGGAACAGGGAAGGAGGAGAGACCCAGTACTTC. Protein product: CASRQRNREGGETQYF.

The V call is TRBV5-4, the J call TRBJ2-2; D remains ambiguous. CDR3 length equals 14 residues. Trimming pared 0 bases from V and 4 bases from J, leaving 7 bases between. Per the germline V gene, CDR1 is SGHNT and CDR2 is YYREEE (reference sequence). The CDR3 here is CASSLETGTGELFF. For the CDR3, the DNA is TGTGCCAGCAGCTTGGAGACGGGCACCGGGGAGCTGTTTTTT.

The chain recombines TRBV7-9 with TRBJ2-7, with D possibly TRBD1 on 6 matching bases. The germline V and J ends were trimmed by 4 bases and 2 bases, with 15 bases remaining between them. CDR3 size: 15 residues. The germline gives CDR1 SEHNR, CDR2 FQNEAQ (reference sequence). CDR3 bases: TGTGCCAGCAGCTCCTCCCCGGACAGTCCCTACGAGCAGTACTTC. Translation: CASSSSPDSPYEQYF. The variable domain in full, with the rest retrieved from reference TRBV7-9 and TRBJ2-7, is DTGVSQNPRHKITKRGQNVTFRCDPISEHNRLYWYRQTLGQGPEFLTYFQNEAQLEKSRLLSDRFSAERPKGSFSTLEIQRTEQGDSAMYLCASSSSPDSPYEQYFGPGTRLTVT.

The chain combines TRBV5-1 with TRBJ2-3; possible D gene TRBD2, 5 bases. Germline CDR1 SGHRS, CDR2 YFSETQ. V was cut by 1 base and J by 3 bases, with 9 bases left in between. The length of the CDR3 is 14 residues. The CDR3 coding sequence is TGCGCCAGCAGCTTGTTGGGAGTTACAGATACGCAGTATTTT. This encodes CASSLLGVTDTQYF.

J is TRBJ1-2 and V is TRBV6-5, with TRBD1 as a possible D gene (5 bases). V lost 5 bases and J 4 bases, leaving 8 bases between the germline ends. Per the germline V gene, CDR1 is MNHEY and CDR2 is SVGAGI. This CDR3 is 12 amino acids long. CDR3 nucleotide sequence: TGTGCCAGCAGTCCGGGGGGCTATGGCTACACCTTC. This translates into CASSPGGYGYTF.

There are a few counts of this clone. The chain employs TRBV14 and TRBJ2-2; weak D call: TRBD2 (8 bases). V gave up 2 bases and J gave up 5 bases, with 24 bases separating them. Germline values: CDR1 SGHDN, CDR2 FVKESK. CDR3 length: 19 amino acids. The CDR3 sequence is CASSQYPGGTPGGTGELFF. CDR3 DNA: TGTGCCAGCAGCCAATATCCAGGGGGAACTCCGGGAGGGACCGGGGAGCTGTTTTTT. Complete variable domain (other parts from reference TRBV14 and TRBJ2-2): EAGVTQFPSHSVIEKGQTVTLRCDPISGHDNLYWYRRVMGKEIKFLLHFVKESKQDESGMPNNRFLAERTGGTYSTLKVQPAELEDSGVYFCASSQYPGGTPGGTGELFFGEGSRLTVL.

V is TRBV9 and J is TRBJ2-3; tentative D call: TRBD2 (5 bases). This CDR3 is built from 15 residues. Per the germline V gene, CDR1 is SGDLS and CDR2 is YYNGEE. V was shortened by 3 bases and J by 4 bases, with 15 bases between the two germline ends. CDR3 in amino acids: CASSGGFSASDTQYF. DNA of the CDR3: TGTGCCAGCAGCGGCGGGTTTTCAGCGTCAGATACGCAGTATTTT.

The chain joins TRBV7-9 to TRBJ2-5; 7 bases match TRBD2. The DNA end lines up better with TRBJ2-7; the J call may be wrong. The CDR3 consists of 15 residues. Germline CDR1 and CDR2: SEHNR and FQNEAQ (reference sequence). CDR3 residues: CASSFSGANIYEQYF. CDR3 DNA: TGTGCCAGCAGCTTCAGCGGGGCGAACATCTACGAGCAGTACTTC.

The chain uses TRBV5-1 and TRBJ1-4; 7 bases fit TRBD1. V was pared by 4 bases and J by 8 bases, with 8 bases of the junction left unmatched. Germline loops: CDR1 SGHRS, CDR2 YFSETQ. This CDR3 contains 14 residues. The CDR3 DNA sequence: TGCGCCAGCAGCCTCCGGGACAGCAGCGAAAAACTGTTTTTT. Protein sequence: CASSLRDSSEKLFF.

This rearrangement joins TRBV5-4 to TRBJ1-2; TRBD1 matches at 10 bases. There are 15 residues in the CDR3. CDR1 and CDR2 (germline): SGHNT, YYREEE (reference sequence). Germline trimming cut 4 bases from V and 8 bases from J; bases unmatched to any gene: 11. The CDR3: CASSPRPGQGMGYTF. Written as DNA, the CDR3 is TGTGCCAGCAGCCCCCGCCCGGGACAGGGGATGGGCTACACCTTC. Looking up the rest from reference TRBV5-4 and TRBJ1-2 gives the full variable domain: ETGVTQSPTHLIKTRGQQVTLRCSSQSGHNTVSWYQQALGQGPQFIFQYYREEENGRGNFPPRFSGLQFPNYSSELNVNALELDDSALYLCASSPRPGQGMGYTFGSGTRLTVV.

The rearrangement links TRBV5-6 to TRBJ2-2; a possible D gene is TRBD1 (6 bases). The CDR3 runs 14 residues. The germline V and J ends were trimmed by 0 bases and 8 bases, with 11 bases remaining between them. Germline V lookup: CDR1 SGHDT, CDR2 YYEEEE. The CDR3 here is CASSLAMGAGELFF. The CDR3 bases are TGTGCCAGCAGCTTGGCTATGGGGGCTGGGGAGCTGTTTTTT.